The 5 T cell receptor beta chains below were found in one sample sequenced in a study of shared clonotypes between healthy human individuals. Sequencing was performed with immunoSEQ multiplex PCR; in TCRdb, only in-frame clones are kept and a portion is missing. This table has roughly 1 million clones, around 74% appearing once. The sample comprised memory CD4+ T cells sorted from blood. Subset described: CD45RA-negative fraction. The receptors were gathered from a man younger than 35 in good health.

This chain uses TRBV27 with TRBJ2-7; 9 bases agree with TRBD1. Germline loops: CDR1 MNHEY, CDR2 SMNVEV (reference sequence). The CDR3 has 15 residues. V dropped 6 bases and J dropped 5; count of bases not matched to a gene: 11. CDR3 in amino acids: CASSLQGAYGNEQYF. For the CDR3, the DNA is TGTGCCAGCAGCTTACAGGGGGCTTACGGCAACGAGCAGTACTTC.

This sequence joins TRBV6-1 and TRBJ2-7; TRBD2 matches 11 bases. The CDR3 has 15 amino acids. V trimming: 2 bases; J trimming: 6 bases; junction bases outside the gene matches: 6. The germline V gene encodes CDR1 MNHNS and CDR2 SASEGT. DNA of the CDR3: TGTGCCAGCAGTGAAAGTAGCGGGGGGGTCGGCGAGCAGTACTTC. This translates into CASSESSGGVGEQYF.

This chain connects TRBV4-1 to TRBJ2-5, with 8 bases identical to TRBD2. This CDR3 is 15 amino acids long. Germline loops: CDR1 MGHRA, CDR2 YSYEKL. The junction had 6 bases not matched to a gene; V was cut back by 1 base and J by 5 bases. The CDR3: CASSQVAGGGETQYF. The CDR3 coding sequence is TGCGCCAGCAGCCAAGTCGCGGGGGGAGGGGAGACCCAGTACTTC.

The chain couples TRBV5-1 to TRBJ2-7; D may be TRBD2 (5 bases). This CDR3 has 14 residues. Germline CDR1 and CDR2: SGHRS and YFSETQ. V was cut by 4 bases and J by 0 bases, with 11 bases left in between. In DNA, the CDR3 is TGCGCCAGCAGCGTTACCGGGAACTCCTACGAGCAGTACTTC. As protein: CASSVTGNSYEQYF. The complete variable domain, with remaining parts taken from reference TRBV5-1 and TRBJ2-7, reads KAGVTQTPRYLIKTRGQQVTLSCSPISGHRSVSWYQQTPGQGLQFLFEYFSETQRNKGNFPGRFSGRQFSNSRSEMNVSTLELGDSALYLCASSVTGNSYEQYFGPGTRLTVT.

A remark on this clone: Within the sample, other DNA sequences also encode this same CDR3. The genes are TRBV5-1 and TRBJ2-3, with 9 bases aligning to TRBD1. Trimming removed 4 bases from V and 3 bases from J; junction bases left unmatched: 6. Germline V gene sequence: CDR1 SGHRS, CDR2 YFSETQ. This CDR3 contains 15 residues. CDR3 DNA: TGCGCCAGCAGCGTCCAAGGACAGGGGACAGATACGCAGTATTTT. Amino acids: CASSVQGQGTDTQYF. The full variable domain, its missing parts supplied by reference TRBV5-1 and TRBJ2-3, is KAGVTQTPRYLIKTRGQQVTLSCSPISGHRSVSWYQQTPGQGLQFLFEYFSETQRNKGNFPGRFSGRQFSNSRSEMNVSTLELGDSALYLCASSVQGQGTDTQYFGPGTRLTVL.